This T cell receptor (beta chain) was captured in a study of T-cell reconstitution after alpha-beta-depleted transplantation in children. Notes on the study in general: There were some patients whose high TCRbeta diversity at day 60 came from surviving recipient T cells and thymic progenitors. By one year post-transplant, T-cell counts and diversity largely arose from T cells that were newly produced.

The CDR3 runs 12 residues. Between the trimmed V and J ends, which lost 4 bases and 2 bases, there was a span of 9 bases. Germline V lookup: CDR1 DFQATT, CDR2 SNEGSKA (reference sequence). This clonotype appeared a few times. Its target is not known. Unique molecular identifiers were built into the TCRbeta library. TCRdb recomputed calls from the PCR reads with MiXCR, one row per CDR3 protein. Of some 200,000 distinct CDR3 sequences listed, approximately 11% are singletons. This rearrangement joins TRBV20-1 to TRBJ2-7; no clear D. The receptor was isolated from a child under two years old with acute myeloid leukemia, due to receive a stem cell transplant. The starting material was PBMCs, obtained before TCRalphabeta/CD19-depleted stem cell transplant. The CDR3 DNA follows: TGCAGTGCTACTAGGTCCCCCTACGAGCAGTACTTC. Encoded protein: CSATRSPYEQYF.